This TCR beta chain was captured in a study of CXCR3-negative and CXCR3-positive naive CD8 T cells. Study outcomes and limitations: The study found more hydrophobic TRB CDR3s in CXCR3-positive naive cells than in CXCR3-negative naive cells.

The CDR3 length is 17 residues. The germline V gene encodes CDR1 MNHEY and CDR2 SMNVEV (reference sequence). UMI-tagged TRB cDNA libraries were built via 5' RACE. One entry per CDR3 protein, without DNA, is what TCRdb gives after re-calling the 5' RACE reads. The repertoire table contains around 88,000 distinct CDR3 sequences. Turning to this clonotype: Its antigen is still unknown.

The sample taken for sequencing was naive CXCR3+ CD8+ T cells from blood. Noted subset: CD45RO-CCR7+CD27+CD95- naive CD8+ T cells expressing CXCR3 (TNR3+). The chain recombines TRBV27 with TRBJ2-3; TCRdb lists TRBD1, though no DNA is available to test this call. The source of this sequence is a human donor in good health. Some clones in this sample may be carry-over from other donors' samples. The CDR3 loop is CASRAGGGTGESDTQYF.